This TCR beta chain stems from a study of T cell changes during pregnancy in multiple sclerosis. Trimming shortened V by 5 bases and J by 10 bases, and 12 bases separated the two germline ends. Per the germline V gene, CDR1 is LNHDA and CDR2 is SQIVND (reference sequence). CDR3 length: 12 amino acids. Produced via immunoSEQ multiplex PCR; TCRdb's table is partial and in-frame only. The table shows approximately 90,000 clones, with approximately 93% occurring only once. The receptor's source is a female donor with multiple sclerosis, enrolled in a pregnancy study. The starting material was peripheral blood, obtained in the first trimester of pregnancy. This chain connects TRBV19 to TRBJ1-5; weak D call: TRBD1 (6 bases). CDR3: CASSEQGGPQHF. The DNA of the CDR3 is TGTGCCAGTAGTGAACAGGGCGGTCCCCAGCATTTT.